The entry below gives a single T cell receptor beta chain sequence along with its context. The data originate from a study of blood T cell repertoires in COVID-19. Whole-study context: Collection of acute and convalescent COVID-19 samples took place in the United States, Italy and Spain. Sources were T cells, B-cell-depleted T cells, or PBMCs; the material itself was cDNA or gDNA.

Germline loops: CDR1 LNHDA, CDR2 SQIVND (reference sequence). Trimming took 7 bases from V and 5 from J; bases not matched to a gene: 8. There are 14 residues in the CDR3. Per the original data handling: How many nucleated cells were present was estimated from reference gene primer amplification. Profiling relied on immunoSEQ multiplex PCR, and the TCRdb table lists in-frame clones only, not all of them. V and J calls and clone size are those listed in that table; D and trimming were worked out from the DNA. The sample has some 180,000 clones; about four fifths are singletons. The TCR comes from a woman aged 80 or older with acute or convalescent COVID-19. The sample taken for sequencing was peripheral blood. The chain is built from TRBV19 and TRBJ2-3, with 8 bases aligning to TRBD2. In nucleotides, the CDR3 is TGTGCCAGTACCAGAGCGGGGGCGGGAGATACGCAGTATTTT. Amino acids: CASTRAGAGDTQYF.